This TCR beta chain was captured in a study of T cell responses to AZD1222 COVID-19 vaccine. Produced via immunoSEQ multiplex PCR; TCRdb's table is partial and in-frame only. The data show some 180,000 clones, just over 90% seen once. Study results and limitations: Increases in Spike-specific TCR breadth and depth were seen after two AZD1222 doses. Clonal diversity was possibly underestimated, and the donors were mostly white British, with more females. In the spike-specific TCR repertoire, nearly half reportedly target unmutated variant regions.

Trimming removed 8 bases from V and 8 bases from J, with 15 bases in between. This CDR3 spans 12 amino acids. To note about this clone: The antigen remains undetermined.

Pooled together were second doses at about 4 or about 12 weeks. The sequencing here drew on peripheral blood, taken 28 days after the second AZD1222 dose. The chain couples TRBV12-3 or TRBV12-4 to TRBJ1-2, with D possibly TRBD1 on 5 matching bases. The clonotype was recovered from an adult who received the AZD1222 COVID-19 vaccine. The DNA for the CDR3 is TGTGCCAGCGCCCTGAGGCCAGGGGGCTACACCTTC. Amino acids: CASALRPGGYTF.